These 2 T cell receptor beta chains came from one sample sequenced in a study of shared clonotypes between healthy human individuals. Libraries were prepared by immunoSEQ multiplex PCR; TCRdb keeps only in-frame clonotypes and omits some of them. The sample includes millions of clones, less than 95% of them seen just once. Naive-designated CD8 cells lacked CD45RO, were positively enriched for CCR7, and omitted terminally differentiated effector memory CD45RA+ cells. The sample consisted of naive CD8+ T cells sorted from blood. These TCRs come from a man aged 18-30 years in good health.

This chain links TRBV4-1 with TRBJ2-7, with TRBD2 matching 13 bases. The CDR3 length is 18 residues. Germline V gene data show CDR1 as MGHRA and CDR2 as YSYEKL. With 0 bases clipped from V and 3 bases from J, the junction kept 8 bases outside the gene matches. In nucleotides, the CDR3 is TGCGCCAGCAGCCAAGAATCGGTCGGGACTAGCGGGATCTACGAGCAGTACTTC. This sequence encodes CASSQESVGTSGIYEQYF.

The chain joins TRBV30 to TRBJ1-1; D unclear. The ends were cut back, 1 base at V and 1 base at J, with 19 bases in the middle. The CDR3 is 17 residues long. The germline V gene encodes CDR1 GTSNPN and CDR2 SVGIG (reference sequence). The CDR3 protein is CAWSDLLKGLANTEAFF. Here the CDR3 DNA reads TGTGCCTGGAGTGACCTTCTAAAAGGGCTGGCGAACACTGAAGCTTTCTTT.